This TCR beta chain was retrieved from a study of identical twins. Study findings and constraints: It was out-of-frame TCR alpha sharing in monozygotic twins that models underestimated. Donors were not followed over many years; analysis was cross-sectional.

This clonotype was observed many times. No antigen is known for it. Each CDR3 protein gets one entry after TCRdb re-called the 5' RACE reads with MiXCR. This repertoire shows roughly 350,000 distinct CDR3 sequences, roughly 9% found once; its top ten account for approximately 9.3%. The germline gives CDR1 SGHKS, CDR2 YYEKEE (reference sequence). V shed 4 bases and J shed 0 bases, with 14 bases lying between them. The CDR3 length is 16 residues. This receptor was taken from a woman between 45 and 60 years old in good health. The sequencing input was naive T cells sorted from blood. The gene calls are TRBV5-5 and TRBJ1-5; D is unclear. The CDR3 nucleotides read TGTGCCAGCAGCGCCCGGACCGCAGATAGCAATCAGCCCCAGCATTTT. Protein: CASSARTADSNQPQHF.